The 19 T cell receptor beta chains given below trace back to one sample, sequenced in a study of naive and memory T cell subsets (TCRdb year 2017). The library was generated by UMI-ligation and nested PCR. Sequencing was carried out with an Illumina MiSeq. The beta constant-region primer consisted of an equimolar mixture of two oligonucleotides that together covered TRBC1 and TRBC2. Four rounds of PCR were used to amplify ligated cDNA, with nested alpha and beta constant-region primers being used together with the SP2 primer. TCRdb reanalyzed the raw reads on its own, using fastp at Q25 for trimming and MiXCR for clone calling, and kept in-frame beta chains. Rows are combined by CDR3 protein, so each entry shows the most common genes and DNA. Present in this sample are tens of thousands of distinct CDR3 sequences, 15% to 20% of which were seen just once. About 3% of the sample is held by the ten biggest clonotypes.

Sequenced sample: effector memory CD4+ T cells from blood. The cell subset or site label for this specimen denotes: effector memory, CD45RA- CD27-. Receptor source: a human donor in good health.

The V and J genes are TRBV10-3 and TRBJ2-3; D possibly uses TRBD1 or TRBD2 (5 bases each). Trimming removed 6 bases at V and 9 bases at J, with 34 bases between. The CDR3 is 19 amino acids. Germline loops: CDR1 ENHRY, CDR2 SYGVKD. Here the CDR3 reads CAISEETGFLGPPMHTQYF. The CDR3 nucleotides are TGTGCCATCAGCGAAGAGACCGGGTTTTTGGGACCCCCAATGCACACGCAGTATTTT.

The chain couples TRBV9 to TRBJ2-6; the D is unclear. Trimming stripped 0 bases from V and 13 bases from J, with 11 bases between. CDR3 length: 13 amino acids. Germline V gene lookup returns CDR1 SGDLS and CDR2 YYNGEE. For the CDR3, the DNA is TGTGCCAGCAGCGTAGACGGAAGGAAGGTCCTGACTTTC. It yields the protein CASSVDGRKVLTF.

The chain carries TRBV28 and TRBJ2-2; TRBD2 matches 8 bases. The CDR3 spans 16 residues. With 5 bases clipped from V and 6 bases from J, the junction kept 11 bases outside the gene matches. Germline CDR1 is MDHEN and CDR2 is SYDVKM. CDR3 sequence (DNA): TGTGCCAGCAGTCCCGGGACTAGTCTTTTACCCGGGGAGCTGTTTTTT. Translation: CASSPGTSLLPGELFF.

The chain recombines TRBV14 with TRBJ2-1; D may be TRBD2 (6 bases). The CDR3 is 15 amino acids. V lost 7 bases and J 6 bases, leaving 19 bases between the germline ends. Germline V gives CDR1 SGHDN, CDR2 FVKESK. CDR3 loop: CASTTGGSFVNEQFF. The CDR3 nucleotides read TGTGCCAGCACCACTGGAGGGAGTTTCGTCAATGAGCAGTTCTTC.

The J gene is TRBJ1-4, the V gene TRBV6-2 or TRBV6-3, with D possibly matching TRBD1 (5 bases). The CDR3 loop spans 18 amino acids. The germline V and J ends were trimmed by 2 bases and 0 bases, with 16 bases remaining between them. Germline assignment: CDR1 MNHEY and CDR2 SVGEGT. Written as DNA, the CDR3 is TGTGCCAGCAGTTACCGATACTCTCCGGGGGCAACTAATGAAAAACTGTTTTTT. Its protein is CASSYRYSPGATNEKLFF.

The rearrangement joins TRBV6-5 to TRBJ1-6; 8 bases align to TRBD1. V was pared by 6 bases and J by 7 bases, with 5 bases of the junction left unmatched. Germline V gene sequence: CDR1 MNHEY, CDR2 SVGAGI. The CDR3 is 14 amino acids. CDR3 DNA sequence: TGTGCCAGCAGCCGGACAGGGTTAAATTCACCCCTCCACTTT. This translates into CASSRTGLNSPLHF.

The chain uses TRBV28 and TRBJ1-5, with a possible D match to TRBD1 (5 bases). Trimming removed 8 bases from V and 2 bases from J, with 10 bases in between. Per germline, CDR1 MDHEN and CDR2 SYDVKM. The CDR3 runs to 13 residues. The CDR3 region has the DNA TGTGCCAGCCCCGCCAGGGGCAATCAGCCCCAGCATTTT. Protein: CASPARGNQPQHF.

By share, this clonotype counts as medium-sized. The J gene is TRBJ1-3, the V gene TRBV2; no clear D. The V end lost 4 bases, the J end lost 1 base, and 8 bases lay between the germline ends. The CDR3 covers 14 residues. Per the germline V gene, CDR1 is SNHLY and CDR2 is FYNNEI. CDR3 bases: TGTGCCAGCAGTGTTGGAGGGTCTGGAAACACCATATATTTT. As protein: CASSVGGSGNTIYF.

Only a few counts were recorded for this clonotype. The chain couples TRBV18 to TRBJ1-6; no definite D call. With 4 bases removed from V and 5 bases from J, the gap between germline ends came to 12 bases. The CDR3 consists of 15 residues. Germline CDR1 KGHSH, CDR2 LQKENI. This CDR3 is CASSLLGRNNSPLHF. The CDR3 region has the DNA TGTGCCAGCTCACTCCTCGGACGGAATAATTCACCCCTCCACTTT.

This clonotype was counted a few times. The chain carries TRBV10-1 and TRBJ2-3; no definite D call. The CDR3 runs 12 residues. The V gene lost 3 bases and the J gene lost 0 bases, with 1 base spanning the gap. CDR1 and CDR2 (germline): WNHNN, SYGVQD (reference sequence). The DNA of the CDR3 is TGCGCCAGCAGTGAAAGCACAGATACGCAGTATTTT. Protein: CASSESTDTQYF.

This clonotype came up a few times. The chain combines TRBV7-2 with TRBJ2-4; tentative D call: TRBD2 (5 bases). The CDR3 consists of 16 residues. Germline V CDR1 and CDR2: SGHTA, FQGNSA. V dropped 3 bases and J dropped 2 bases, with 14 bases sitting between them. CDR3 loop: CASSLGESRTKNIQYF. For the CDR3, the DNA is TGTGCCAGCAGCTTGGGAGAGTCCAGAACCAAAAACATTCAGTACTTC.

The rearrangement joins TRBV11-2 to TRBJ2-7, with 11 bases identical to TRBD2. The J segment lost 3 bases and the V segment lost 5 bases, leaving 6 bases of the junction unmatched. Germline V gives CDR1 SGHAT, CDR2 FQNNGV. This CDR3 region has 15 residues. The CDR3 spells CASSRTGTSGYEQYF. CDR3 nucleotides: TGTGCCAGCAGCCGAACCGGGACTAGCGGCTACGAGCAGTACTTC.

Only a few counts were recorded for this clonotype. CDR3: CASSAARGPYEQYF. In DNA, the CDR3 is TGTGCCAGCAGTGCCGCCAGGGGGCCGTACGAGCAGTACTTC. The chain employs TRBV6-1 and TRBJ2-7, with 8 bases that match TRBD1. The CDR3 covers 14 residues. V gave up 4 bases and J gave up 4 bases; unmatched junction bases: 6. Germline V gene sequence: CDR1 MNHNS, CDR2 SASEGT.

Judged by abundance, this clonotype is medium-sized (0.01 to 0.1%). The CDR3 DNA sequence: TGTGCCAGCACAAAGCGGGAGGCATACAATGAGCAGTTCTTC. Its translation: CASTKREAYNEQFF. The genes are TRBV2 and TRBJ2-1, with TRBD2 matching 9 bases. Trimming took 7 bases from V and 4 from J; bases not matched to a gene: 5. Germline values: CDR1 SNHLY, CDR2 FYNNEI. CDR3 size: 14 residues.

In its sample, this clonotype was seen a few times. The chain couples TRBV9 to TRBJ2-5; 7 bases map to TRBD2. Germline V gives CDR1 SGDLS, CDR2 YYNGEE. The V gene end was trimmed by 4 bases and the J gene end by 5 bases; junction bases not matched to a gene: 8. The CDR3 is 14 residues long. The CDR3 loop is CASSPTSWGETQYF. CDR3 DNA sequence: TGTGCCAGCAGCCCGACTAGCTGGGGGGAGACCCAGTACTTC.

This clonotype was observed at least ten times. The chain recombines TRBV20-1 with TRBJ2-1; 12 bases line up with TRBD2. J gave up 8 bases and V 5 bases, and 7 bases lay outside the gene matches. The CDR3 contains 14 residues. Germline lookup yields CDR1 DFQATT and CDR2 SNEGSKA (reference sequence). The CDR3 sequence: CSAWTSGTGYEQFF. The CDR3 region has the DNA TGCAGTGCTTGGACTAGCGGGACTGGATATGAGCAGTTCTTC.

This clonotype showed up just a few times. The chain is built from TRBV27 and TRBJ1-4; 8 bases agree with TRBD1. This CDR3 has 16 residues. V lost 6 bases, J lost 5 bases, and 11 bases stayed unmatched. Germline loops: CDR1 MNHEY, CDR2 SMNVEV (reference sequence). The CDR3 region is CASRGWGTGTNEKLFF. CDR3 bases: TGTGCCAGCAGGGGCTGGGGGACAGGCACAAATGAAAAACTGTTTTTT.

J is TRBJ2-7 and V is TRBV5-4; D possibly matches TRBD1 or TRBD2 (5 bases each). V lost 4 bases and J 4 bases, leaving 12 bases between the germline ends. The germline V gene encodes CDR1 SGHNT and CDR2 YYREEE (reference sequence). The CDR3 is 13 residues long. The CDR3 here is CASSRDRSYEQYF. In DNA, the CDR3 is TGTGCCAGCAGCCGGGACCGCTCATACGAGCAGTACTTC.

This clonotype showed up many times. The chain joins TRBV7-2 to TRBJ1-5, with D possibly being TRBD1 (6 bases). In germline, CDR1 is SGHTA, CDR2 FQGNSA. The CDR3 is made up of 16 amino acids. Trimming shortened V by 4 bases and J by 9 bases, and 22 bases separated the two germline ends. The CDR3 loop is CASSSRGGRSLVPQHF. In DNA form, the CDR3 reads TGTGCCAGCAGCTCCCGGGGGGGCAGATCCTTGGTGCCCCAGCATTTT. Full variable domain (outside the CDR3, taken from reference TRBV7-2 and TRBJ1-5): GAGVSQSPSNKVTEKGKDVELRCDPISGHTALYWYRQSLGQGLEFLIYFQGNSAPDKSGLPSDRFSAERTGGSVSTLTIQRTQQEDSAVYLCASSSRGGRSLVPQHFGDGTRLSIL.